The present T cell receptor (beta chain) was sequenced within a study of CD8 T cells in ankylosing spondylitis. Whole-study findings and limits: For ankylosing spondylitis blood, a TCR beta motif of several highly homologous variants appeared characteristic. CD8+ disease-linked clones were present at relatively low frequencies in blood.

TCRdb reanalysed the 5' RACE reads using MiXCR and keeps one entry per CDR3 protein. The sample carries over 20,000 distinct CDR3 sequences, about a sixth recorded once. J gave up 9 bases and V 5 bases, and 11 bases lay outside the gene matches. Germline CDR1 reads SGHTA; CDR2 reads FQGNSA. This CDR3 region has 15 residues. This clonotype was recorded many times. Antigen: not known. The receptor's source is a male donor with ankylosing spondylitis or in good health (not recorded which). The chain couples TRBV7-2 to TRBJ2-4; 9 bases map to TRBD2. The sample was blood. The chain's CDR3 is CASSPDGLAGVIQYF. The CDR3 DNA reads TGTGCCAGCAGCCCCGACGGCTTAGCGGGGGTCATTCAGTACTTC.